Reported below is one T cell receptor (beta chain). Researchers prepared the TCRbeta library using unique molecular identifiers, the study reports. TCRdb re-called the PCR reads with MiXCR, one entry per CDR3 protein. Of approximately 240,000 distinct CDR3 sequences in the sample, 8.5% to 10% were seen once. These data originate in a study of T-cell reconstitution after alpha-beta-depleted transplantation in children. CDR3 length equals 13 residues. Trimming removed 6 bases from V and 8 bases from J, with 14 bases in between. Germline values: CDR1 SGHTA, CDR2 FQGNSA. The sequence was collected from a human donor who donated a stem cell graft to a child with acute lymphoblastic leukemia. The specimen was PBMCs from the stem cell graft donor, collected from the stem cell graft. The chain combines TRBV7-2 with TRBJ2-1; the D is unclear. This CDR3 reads CASRSDIRDEQFF. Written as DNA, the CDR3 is TGTGCCAGCAGATCAGATATTCGGGATGAGCAGTTCTTC.